Presented here are 10 T cell receptor beta chains from one specimen sequenced in a study of CD8 T cells in ankylosing spondylitis. Whole-study results and caveats: A motif of eight highly homologous TCR beta variants was seen as apparently characteristic of ankylosing spondylitis blood.

The antigens of these receptors remain unknown. TCRdb independently ran MiXCR on the 5' RACE reads; one entry per CDR3 protein. The sample shows 390,000 or so distinct CDR3 sequences, 20% to 25% of them seen only once. Sequenced material: blood, either unsorted or a sorted T cell fraction (not recorded which). These receptors all come from a male donor with ankylosing spondylitis.

The rearrangement uses TRBV7-8 and TRBJ1-3, with 9 bases fitting TRBD1. Per germline, CDR1 SGHVS and CDR2 FQNEAQ. Germline trimming cut 8 bases from V and 2 bases from J; bases unmatched to any gene: 7. CDR3 length: 15 residues. The CDR3 protein is CASAPGTGTGNTIYF. Written as DNA, the CDR3 is TGTGCCAGCGCCCCCGGGACAGGGACTGGAAACACCATATATTTT.

This rearrangement joins TRBV6-1 to TRBJ2-2, with TRBD2 matching 9 bases. Germline CDR1 and CDR2: MNHNS and SASEGT. V lost 7 bases, J lost 5 bases, and 8 bases stayed unmatched. The CDR3 length is 15 residues. This CDR3 reads CASTVAGVRTGELFF. The CDR3, as DNA: TGTGCCAGCACCGTAGCGGGAGTAAGAACCGGGGAGCTGTTTTTT.

The chain uses TRBV20-1 and TRBJ2-5; 7 positions agree with TRBD2. Germline assignment: CDR1 DFQATT and CDR2 SNEGSKA (reference sequence). The CDR3 loop spans 13 amino acids. Trimming took 0 bases from V and 3 from J; bases not matched to a gene: 1. The CDR3 is CSARDGGEETQYF. The CDR3 region has the DNA TGCAGTGCTAGAGATGGGGGGGAAGAGACCCAGTACTTC.

This clonotype was seen a handful of times. The chain links TRBV5-1 to TRBJ2-1; 12 nucleotides match TRBD2. Germline-derived CDR1 and CDR2 are SGHRS and YFSETQ. The CDR3 sequence is 15 residues long. After removal of 0 bases from V and 13 bases from J, the junction contained 8 bases not matched to a gene. The DNA of the CDR3 is TGCGCCAGCAGCTTGGTGGGGGAGACTAGCGGGAGCCAGTTCTTC. It is translated as CASSLVGETSGSQFF.

The rearrangement links TRBV12-3 or TRBV12-4 to TRBJ2-7; weak D call: TRBD2 (5 bases). With 6 bases removed from V and 2 bases from J, the gap between germline ends came to 14 bases. The CDR3 loop spans 14 amino acids. CDR3 in amino acids: CASSSSEGPYEQYF. The CDR3 DNA reads TGTGCCAGCAGCTCGTCTGAGGGCCCCTACGAGCAGTACTTC.

This clonotype was seen repeatedly, ten times or more. This chain uses TRBV12-3 or TRBV12-4 with TRBJ2-7, with D tentatively TRBD1 (5 bases). The CDR3 is 18 residues long. V dropped 4 bases and J dropped 1 base, with 23 bases sitting between them. The CDR3 is CASSYSTFGMQGSYEQYF. CDR3 in DNA: TGTGCCAGCAGTTACTCTACTTTTGGGATGCAGGGTTCCTACGAGCAGTACTTC.

In nucleotides, the CDR3 is TGTGCCACCAGTGATCCGGGGGTGGTGTCAGGTTCCTACAATGAGCAGTTCTTC. It specifies CATSDPGVVSGSYNEQFF. The chain is built from TRBV24-1 and TRBJ2-1, with D possibly matching TRBD2 (6 bases). Germline values: CDR1 KGHDR, CDR2 SFDVKD. This CDR3 spans 18 amino acids. V dropped 3 bases and J dropped 1 base, with 18 bases sitting between them.

This chain connects TRBV6-5 to TRBJ1-5, with D possibly matching TRBD1 (5 bases). Germline V CDR1 and CDR2: MNHEY, SVGAGI. Trimming shortened V by 2 bases and J by 0 bases, and 20 bases separated the two germline ends. The CDR3 loop spans 19 amino acids. CDR3 DNA: TGTGCCAGCAGTTACAGCATAGGCACAGGAAGAAATAGCAATCAGCCCCAGCATTTT. Translation gives CASSYSIGTGRNSNQPQHF.

V and J are TRBV7-2 and TRBJ1-1; D unresolved. Germline V CDR1 and CDR2: SGHTA, FQGNSA. The CDR3 length is 12 residues. V was cut by 4 bases and J by 4 bases, with 7 bases left in between. CDR3 nucleotides: TGTGCCAGCAGCTCCCCAGGCACTGAAGCTTTCTTT. Translated: CASSSPGTEAFF.

The genes are TRBV9 and TRBJ2-5; no firm D call. This CDR3 is 12 amino acids long. Germline V gene sequence: CDR1 SGDLS, CDR2 YYNGEE. V was clipped by 3 bases and J by 1 base, with 4 bases between them. Here the CDR3 reads CASSDTQETQYF. CDR3 nucleotide sequence: TGTGCCAGCAGCGACACCCAAGAGACCCAGTACTTC.